Below, 13 T cell receptor beta chains from the same sample are listed, as sequenced in a study of blood T cell repertoires in COVID-19. Repertoires were generated with immunoSEQ multiplex PCR, while TCRdb's copy carries only in-frame clones and drops some. Of 45,000 to 70,000 clones in the sample, more than 60% were seen once. Material for sequencing was peripheral blood. The receptors stem from a woman aged 50 to 65 with active or convalescent COVID-19.

The table lists this clone with a few counts. The rearrangement uses TRBV7-8 and TRBJ1-5; D may be TRBD1 (6 bases). The V end lost 5 bases, the J end lost 3 bases, and 11 bases lay between the germline ends. The length of the CDR3 is 14 residues. CDR1 and CDR2 from the germline V gene are SGHVS and FQNEAQ. The CDR3 DNA follows: TGTGCCAGCAGCCCGGACAGATTCAATCAGCCCCAGCATTTT. Amino acids: CASSPDRFNQPQHF.

The chain combines TRBV13 with TRBJ2-5; TRBD2 matches 16 bases. Trimming removed 5 bases from V and 5 bases from J; junction bases left unmatched: 8. Germline V CDR1 and CDR2: PRHDT, FYEKMQ (reference sequence). The CDR3 contains 17 residues. The CDR3 DNA is TGTGCCAGCAGCGCGGGACTAGCGGGAGGGATTGCGGAGACCCAGTACTTC. It specifies CASSAGLAGGIAETQYF.

This clone came up many times. The genes are TRBV27 and TRBJ2-2, with a possible D match to TRBD1 (6 bases). Trimming cost V 8 bases and J 9 bases, with 16 bases left between them. The V gene's germline CDR1 is MNHEY and CDR2 SMNVEV (reference sequence). CDR3 length: 13 residues. This chain's CDR3 is CASASLRGRELFF. The CDR3 DNA is TGTGCCAGCGCCTCGCTCAGGGGCCGGGAGCTGTTTTTT.

This chain links TRBV6-1 with TRBJ2-3, with no clear D. Trimming shortened V by 2 bases and J by 0 bases, and 9 bases separated the two germline ends. This CDR3 contains 15 residues. Germline V gives CDR1 MNHNS, CDR2 SASEGT. This chain's CDR3 is CASSEWSVSTDTQYF. CDR3 DNA: TGTGCCAGCAGTGAATGGTCAGTGAGCACAGATACGCAGTATTTT.

This chain's CDR3 is CASRGTGSSNQPQHF. For the CDR3, the DNA is TGTGCCAGTAGGGGGACAGGGAGTAGCAATCAGCCCCAGCATTTT. The chain employs TRBV19 and TRBJ1-5; 9 nucleotides agree with TRBD1. Germline-derived CDR1 and CDR2 are LNHDA and SQIVND (reference sequence). V lost 6 bases and J lost 0; bases outside the gene matches: 3. CDR3 length: 15 amino acids.

This rearrangement joins TRBV5-4 to TRBJ1-5; D is unresolved. V lost 1 base, J lost 3 bases, and 11 bases lay in between. This CDR3 region has 15 residues. In germline, CDR1 is SGHNT, CDR2 YYREEE (reference sequence). The CDR3 spells CASSLNPTDNQPQHF. CDR3 DNA sequence: TGTGCCAGCAGCTTGAATCCGACTGACAATCAGCCCCAGCATTTT. The full variable domain, its missing parts supplied by reference TRBV5-4 and TRBJ1-5, is ETGVTQSPTHLIKTRGQQVTLRCSSQSGHNTVSWYQQALGQGPQFIFQYYREEENGRGNFPPRFSGLQFPNYSSELNVNALELDDSALYLCASSLNPTDNQPQHFGDGTRLSIL.

This rearrangement joins TRBV6-5 to TRBJ2-1; 11 bases align to TRBD1. CDR3 length: 15 residues. J gave up 6 bases and V 6 bases, and 7 bases lay outside the gene matches. Germline CDR1 MNHEY, CDR2 SVGAGI. The CDR3 region is CASSDPGTGGNEQFF. The DNA of the CDR3 is TGTGCCAGCAGCGATCCCGGGACAGGGGGCAATGAGCAGTTCTTC.

The chain joins TRBV4-1 to TRBJ1-2, with 7 bases fitting TRBD1. CDR3 length equals 18 residues. J was trimmed by 4 bases and V by 0 bases; bases with no gene match: 14. Germline-derived CDR1 and CDR2 are MGHRA and YSYEKL. The CDR3, as DNA: TGCGCCAGCAGCCAAGATCGGGGGACAGTGGGCCCCAGCTATGGCTACACCTTC. This translates into CASSQDRGTVGPSYGYTF.

V usage is TRBV2 and J usage is TRBJ2-7; the D gene is possibly TRBD2 (5 bases). The CDR3 is 11 residues long. CDR1 and CDR2 (germline): SNHLY, FYNNEI. Deletions cut 10 bases from V and 4 bases from J, with 11 bases between. CDR3 residues: CATGRGYEQYF. CDR3 sequence (DNA): TGTGCCACTGGGAGAGGGTACGAGCAGTACTTC.

The CDR3 nucleotides are TGTGCCAGCAGCTTCTTCTATGGCTACACCTTC. Translated: CASSFFYGYTF. The chain has TRBV11-2 and TRBJ1-2; D gene uncertain. The CDR3 runs 11 residues. The germline V gene has CDR1 SGHAT and CDR2 FQNNGV. V was trimmed by 3 bases and J by 4 bases, leaving 3 bases between them.

Here the CDR3 reads CAAWTGSTDTQYF. The CDR3 region has the DNA TGTGCCGCCTGGACAGGCAGCACAGATACGCAGTATTTT. The V gene is TRBV27, the J gene TRBJ2-3, with 7 bases aligning to TRBD1. Trimming cost V 11 bases and J 0 bases; bases outside gene matches: 5. The CDR3 totals 13 residues. In germline, CDR1 is MNHEY, CDR2 SMNVEV (reference sequence).

The rearrangement uses TRBV7-9 and TRBJ2-7; 9 nucleotides align to TRBD1. Germline values: CDR1 SEHNR, CDR2 FQNEAQ (reference sequence). This CDR3 has 16 amino acids. The V and J ends lost 1 base and 2 bases, in that order; junction bases with no gene match: 6. CDR3 in DNA: TGTGCCAGCAGCTTAGGAACGGGACAGGGAACCTACGAGCAGTACTTC. Translating it yields CASSLGTGQGTYEQYF.

V gene TRBV19 combines with J gene TRBJ1-5; D perhaps matches TRBD1 (5 bases). This CDR3 has 15 amino acids. Germline V gives CDR1 LNHDA, CDR2 SQIVND (reference sequence). V shed 5 bases and J shed 0 bases, with 11 bases lying between them. In DNA form, the CDR3 reads TGTGCCAGTAGTCTCAGACAGTATAGCAATCAGCCCCAGCATTTT. It is translated as CASSLRQYSNQPQHF. The whole variable domain, remainder taken from reference TRBV19 and TRBJ1-5, is DGGITQSPKYLFRKEGQNVTLSCEQNLNHDAMYWYRQDPGQGLRLIYYSQIVNDFQKGDIAEGYSVSREKKESFPLTVTSAQKNPTAFYLCASSLRQYSNQPQHFGDGTRLSIL.